This is a list of T cell receptor beta chains from one sample in a study of T cells of healthy individuals. TCRdb itself ran the 5' RACE reads through MiXCR, one entry per CDR3 protein. The sample lists 53,000 or so distinct CDR3 sequences, under 15% seen once, with 15% to 20% in the top ten. The receptors here all came from a human donor in good health. CDR3s leave out the opening cysteine and the closing phenylalanine or tryptophan. Expanded clones are given a class, and other clones once, few, many or no size at all.

J gene: TRBJ2-1
clone size: many
V gene: TRBV14
CDR3 protein: ASRRTSDSYNEQF

J gene: TRBJ2-7
clone size: few
V gene: TRBV7-2
CDR3 protein: ASSLDSNYEQY

J gene: TRBJ2-3
clone size: -
V gene: TRBV20-1
CDR3 protein: SAAASGGARTQY

J gene: TRBJ1-1
clone size: -
V gene: TRBV7-9
CDR3 protein: ASSAKQGSFLEAF

J gene: TRBJ2-7
clone size: -
V gene: TRBV29-1
CDR3 protein: SVEHRGRSYEQY

J gene: TRBJ1-1
clone size: few
V gene: TRBV18
CDR3 protein: ASSSGGASTEAF

J gene: TRBJ2-5
clone size: few
V gene: TRBV6-5
CDR3 protein: ASSQRTSGNPKY

J gene: TRBJ2-3
clone size: many
V gene: TRBV20-1
CDR3 protein: SARDFGGQPTDTQY

J gene: TRBJ2-3
clone size: few
V gene: TRBV12-3/TRBV12-4
CDR3 protein: ASRRQRGVTDTQY

J gene: TRBJ1-6
clone size: many
V gene: TRBV7-9
CDR3 protein: ASSLELRQGTNSPLH

J gene: TRBJ2-1
clone size: many
V gene: TRBV7-9
CDR3 protein: ASSFRVGNEQF

J gene: TRBJ1-5
clone size: many
V gene: TRBV6-1
CDR3 protein: ASTQGALQPQH

J gene: TRBJ1-3
clone size: -
V gene: TRBV6-1
CDR3 protein: ASSEDGAGVDTIY

J gene: TRBJ2-3
clone size: many
V gene: TRBV11-2
CDR3 protein: ASSLKTRLGTDTQY

J gene: TRBJ2-5
clone size: -
V gene: TRBV5-6
CDR3 protein: ASSPGLQTQY

J gene: TRBJ1-6
clone size: few
V gene: TRBV6-5
CDR3 protein: ASSLGAAPLH

J gene: TRBJ1-1
clone size: -
V gene: TRBV12-3/TRBV12-4
CDR3 protein: ASSLQFMNTEAF

J gene: TRBJ2-2
clone size: few
V gene: TRBV2
CDR3 protein: ASSPAGNTGELF

J gene: TRBJ1-5
clone size: many
V gene: TRBV19
CDR3 protein: ASSPSNQPQH

J gene: TRBJ2-7
clone size: many
V gene: TRBV10-3
CDR3 protein: AISERGGQGAGRHEQY

J gene: TRBJ2-2
clone size: -
V gene: TRBV12-3/TRBV12-4
CDR3 protein: ASRPGTGDTGELF

J gene: TRBJ2-7
clone size: many
V gene: TRBV5-1
CDR3 protein: ASSLETGVYEQY

J gene: TRBJ1-4
clone size: few
V gene: TRBV28
CDR3 protein: ASSLDSGGKLF

J gene: TRBJ2-5
clone size: -
V gene: TRBV4-3
CDR3 protein: ASSREGLAPQETQY

J gene: TRBJ2-4
clone size: few
V gene: TRBV11-3
CDR3 protein: ASSLSGVGGNIQY

J gene: TRBJ1-5
clone size: few
V gene: TRBV20-1
CDR3 protein: SAIRGLYQPQH

J gene: TRBJ1-1
clone size: -
V gene: TRBV20-1
CDR3 protein: SAQRGTTEAF

J gene: TRBJ2-7
clone size: many
V gene: TRBV5-8
CDR3 protein: ASSLRLIYEQY

J gene: TRBJ2-3
clone size: few
V gene: TRBV5-6
CDR3 protein: ASSLVWTSGRADTQY

J gene: TRBJ1-1
clone size: -
V gene: TRBV12-3/TRBV12-4
CDR3 protein: ASSLRTNTEAF

J gene: TRBJ2-7
clone size: few
V gene: TRBV7-2
CDR3 protein: ASSLELDSYEQY

J gene: TRBJ2-3
clone size: many
V gene: TRBV5-1
CDR3 protein: ASSVSPGTAITDTQY

J gene: TRBJ1-3
clone size: few
V gene: TRBV19
CDR3 protein: ASSIDPKESSGNTIY

J gene: TRBJ1-4
clone size: few
V gene: TRBV10-3
CDR3 protein: ASRDPNEKLF